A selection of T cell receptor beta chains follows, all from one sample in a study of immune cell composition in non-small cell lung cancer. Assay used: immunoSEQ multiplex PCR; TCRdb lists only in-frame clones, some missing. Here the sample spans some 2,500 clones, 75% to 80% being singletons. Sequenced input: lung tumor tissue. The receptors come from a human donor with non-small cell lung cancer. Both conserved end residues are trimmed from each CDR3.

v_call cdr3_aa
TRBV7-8 ASSAAGGRTDTQY
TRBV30 AWSGGQRLQPQH
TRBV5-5 ASSRRATGAHTDTQY
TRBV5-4 ASSPPPPNTEAF
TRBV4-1 ASSQGTGDYEQY
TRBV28 ASSFLFEGPTNEKLF
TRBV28 ASSKGQAYEKLF
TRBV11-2 ASSWGLAELETQY
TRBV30 AWSPGQGNSPLH
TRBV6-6 ASSYSAGPLASPLH
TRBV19 ASSIDVGAGYRPQH
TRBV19 ASSIGSGSYEQY
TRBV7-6 ASSRRADTQY
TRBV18 ASSPLAGVGEQF
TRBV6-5 ASMVGLQGRNEQF
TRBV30 AWSVGGVGNQPQH
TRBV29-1 SVPTSGSNWGGEKF
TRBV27 ASSLQGSYGYT
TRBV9 ASSVAGRGGTYEQY
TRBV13 ASRWRGAGVEDTQY
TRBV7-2 ASSLNLQGTNQPQH
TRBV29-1 SVGTGRDQPQH
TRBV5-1 ASSRLAGGGEQY
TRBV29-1 SVDRGQGSYGYT
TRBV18 ASSPAVVTQGYT
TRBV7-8 ASSPWTSGTYNEQF
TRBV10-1 ARAGRVGQPQH
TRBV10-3 ATLTELGANVLT
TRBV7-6 ASSPLVYTEAF
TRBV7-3 ASSSPGEDYGYT
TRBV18 ASSPWDRSHEKLF
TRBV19 ASSMRVLNIQY
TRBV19 ASSIGGLSGRAYEQY
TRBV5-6 ASSHTGSRGF
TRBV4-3 ASSQGEVNTEAF
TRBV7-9 ATRLLLPIQY
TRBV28 ASSLSRTGTNYGYT
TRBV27 ASSSQLAVYNEQF
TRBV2 ASFLQVNTEAF
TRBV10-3 AISGDRISGNTIY
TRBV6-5 ASSSGQNTGELF
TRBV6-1 ASSRQGRGRTEAF
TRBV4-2 ASSQGDGDSRRGNYGYT
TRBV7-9 ASTPGTGGHEQY
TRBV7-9 ASSLVAGGGYEQY
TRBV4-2 ASSRDRVGAYEQY
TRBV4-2 ASSILGTAEKLF
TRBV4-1 ASSRVWTSDYNEQF
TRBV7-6 ASSLGSSINLGDGYT
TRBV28 ASLPGGPILGKLF
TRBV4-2 ASSPPGGGTDTQY
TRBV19 ASSEAYYEQY
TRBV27 ASSLFGGFPSPYNSPLH
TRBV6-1 ASRRVADTQY
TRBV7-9 ATALDTGGTEAF
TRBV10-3 AISAAGDRDTQY
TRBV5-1 ASSLDGEADTQY
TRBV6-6 ASSRQGDGSPLH
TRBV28 ASREAGGTYEQY
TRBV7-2 ASSPSGSYNEQF